The rows below give T cell receptor beta chains drawn from one sample of a study of graft-versus-host responses after intestinal transplantation. The assay was immunoSEQ multiplex PCR, and TCRdb's table has in-frame clones only and misses some. The table shows about 120,000 clones, with approximately 95% occurring only once. Their target antigens are unknown. The sample here was unstimulated CD4+ T cells sorted from spleen or lymph node cells, taken before intestinal transplant. These receptors were obtained from a human donor who received an intestinal transplant. Each CDR3 is given without its conserved first and last residue. The D gene is left open where the match is weak. Only some rows state a clone size, as once, few, many or a class for expanded clones.

D gene,J gene,V gene,clone size,CDR3 protein
TRBD1,TRBJ1-1,TRBV6-5,.,ASHISTGPNTEAF
.,TRBJ1-5,TRBV6-6,.,ASSYSVNGNQPQH
TRBD1,TRBJ1-4,TRBV2,.,ASSKQGASEKLF
.,TRBJ2-5,TRBV10-1,.,ASNDRIQETQY
.,TRBJ1-2,TRBV20-1,.,SARAGYGYT
.,TRBJ2-7,TRBV27,.,ASSFRTAYEQY
.,TRBJ2-3,TRBV28,.,ASSLTTFKNTQY
.,TRBJ2-7,TRBV7-8,once,ASSLETGSSYEQY
TRBD2,TRBJ2-7,TRBV6-5,.,ASTRGGGYEQY
TRBD1,TRBJ1-1,TRBV29-1,.,SVASGQAVAEAF
.,TRBJ2-2,TRBV5-1,.,ASSYGQETGELF
.,TRBJ2-2,TRBV15,.,ATSRPGHSNTGELF
TRBD2,TRBJ2-3,TRBV25-1,.,ASSETSGMTDTQY
.,TRBJ2-3,TRBV2,.,ASRTATTDTQY
TRBD1,TRBJ1-2,TRBV6-1,.,ASSEDRMPPYGYT
.,TRBJ2-5,TRBV28,.,ASSSLTTVQY
TRBD2,TRBJ2-1,TRBV12-5,.,ASGLNRAGGPQYNEQF
TRBD1,TRBJ1-2,TRBV18,.,ASSPAGQTNNYGYT
.,TRBJ2-6,TRBV18,.,ASSLRSGANVLT
TRBD2,TRBJ2-3,TRBV25-1,.,ASSSGRRSDTQY
TRBD1,TRBJ1-2,TRBV2,.,ASRGRIGQGGGYGYT
.,TRBJ2-5,TRBV27,.,ASAQNRQYQETQY
.,TRBJ1-4,TRBV28,.,ASSLSGEKLF
.,TRBJ1-3,TRBV21-1,.,ASSPRQISGNTIY
TRBD1,TRBJ1-1,TRBV18,once,ASSPRDSITEAF
TRBD1,TRBJ1-1,TRBV6-6,.,ASSWEQGSEAF
.,TRBJ2-1,TRBV2,.,ASKRLSSYSYNEQF
TRBD2,TRBJ2-1,TRBV5-4,.,ASNWGRLAGGSSYNEQF
TRBD1,TRBJ2-2,TRBV6-1,.,ASSEGPGQGARTGELF
.,TRBJ2-3,TRBV6-6,once,ASRVGGSADTQY
.,TRBJ2-7,TRBV18,.,ASSRAPVAGRDEQY
.,TRBJ1-1,TRBV7-2,.,ASSRRHPNTEAF
.,TRBJ1-3,TRBV11-2,.,ASSLDLSPNTIY
.,TRBJ1-3,TRBV10-1,.,ASSESRGDRRNTIY
.,TRBJ1-4,TRBV5-1,.,ASSPDSEKLF
.,TRBJ2-5,TRBV28,.,ASSLGQSETQY
.,TRBJ2-5,TRBV15,.,ATSRDRGGGRRQY
TRBD1,TRBJ2-4,TRBV6-6,.,ASSQGAKAKNIQY
.,TRBJ1-1,TRBV29-1,few,SVDRWGGDTEAF
TRBD2,TRBJ2-2,TRBV11-3,.,ASSVLGLANTGELF
.,TRBJ2-7,TRBV5-4,.,ASSPTPGSRGIYEQY
.,TRBJ2-3,TRBV6-5,once,ASSYSGFSSTDTQY